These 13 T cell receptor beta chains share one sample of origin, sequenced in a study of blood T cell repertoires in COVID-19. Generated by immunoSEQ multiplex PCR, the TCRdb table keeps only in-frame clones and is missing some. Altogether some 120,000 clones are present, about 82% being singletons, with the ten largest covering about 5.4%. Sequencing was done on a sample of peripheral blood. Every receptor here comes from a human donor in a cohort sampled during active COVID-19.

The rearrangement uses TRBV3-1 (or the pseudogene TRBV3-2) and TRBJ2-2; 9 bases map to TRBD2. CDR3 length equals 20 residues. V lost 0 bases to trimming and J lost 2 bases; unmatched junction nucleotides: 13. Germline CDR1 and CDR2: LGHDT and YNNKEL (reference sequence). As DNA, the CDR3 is TGTGCCAGCAGCCAAGATCTAGTAGAGGAACTAGCGGGCAACACCGGGGAGCTGTTTTTT. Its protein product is CASSQDLVEELAGNTGELFF.

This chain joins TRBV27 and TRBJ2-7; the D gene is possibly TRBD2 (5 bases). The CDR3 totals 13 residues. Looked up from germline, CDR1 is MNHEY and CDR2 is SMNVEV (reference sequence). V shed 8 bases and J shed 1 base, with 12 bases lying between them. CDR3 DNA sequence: TGTGCCAGCGCCGGAGAGGGATCCTACGAGCAGTACTTC. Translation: CASAGEGSYEQYF.

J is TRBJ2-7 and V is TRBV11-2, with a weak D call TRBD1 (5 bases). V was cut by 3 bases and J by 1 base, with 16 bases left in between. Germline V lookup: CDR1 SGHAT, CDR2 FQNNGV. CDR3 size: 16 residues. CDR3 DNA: TGTGCCAGCAGCTTGGCTGGGGCGACCTCTTCCTACGAGCAGTACTTC. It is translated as CASSLAGATSSYEQYF.

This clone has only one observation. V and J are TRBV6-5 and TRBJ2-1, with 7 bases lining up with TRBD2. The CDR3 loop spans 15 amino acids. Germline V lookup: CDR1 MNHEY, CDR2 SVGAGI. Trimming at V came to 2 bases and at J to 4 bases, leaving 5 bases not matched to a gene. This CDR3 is CASSYQRDGYNEQFF. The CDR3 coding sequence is TGTGCCAGCAGTTACCAGCGGGACGGATACAATGAGCAGTTCTTC.

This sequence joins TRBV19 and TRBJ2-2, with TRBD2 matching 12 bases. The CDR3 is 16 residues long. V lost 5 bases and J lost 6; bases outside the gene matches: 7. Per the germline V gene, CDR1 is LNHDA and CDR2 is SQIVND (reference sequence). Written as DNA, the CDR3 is TGTGCCAGTAGTTCAAGACTAGCGGGAGCGCCCGGGGAGCTGTTTTTT. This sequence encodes CASSSRLAGAPGELFF.

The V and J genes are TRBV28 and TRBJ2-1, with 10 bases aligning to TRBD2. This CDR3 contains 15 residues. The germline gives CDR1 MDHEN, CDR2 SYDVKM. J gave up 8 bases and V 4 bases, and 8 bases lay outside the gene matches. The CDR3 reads CASSSRAGGWYEQFF. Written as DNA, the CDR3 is TGTGCCAGCAGTTCCAGAGCGGGAGGGTGGTATGAGCAGTTCTTC.

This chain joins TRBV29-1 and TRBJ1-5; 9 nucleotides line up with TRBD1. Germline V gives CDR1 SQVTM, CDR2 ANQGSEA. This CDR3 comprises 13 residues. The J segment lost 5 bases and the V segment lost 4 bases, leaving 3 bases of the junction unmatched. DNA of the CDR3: TGCAGCGTTGGAACAGGGGGCCATCAGCCCCAGCATTTT. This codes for CSVGTGGHQPQHF.

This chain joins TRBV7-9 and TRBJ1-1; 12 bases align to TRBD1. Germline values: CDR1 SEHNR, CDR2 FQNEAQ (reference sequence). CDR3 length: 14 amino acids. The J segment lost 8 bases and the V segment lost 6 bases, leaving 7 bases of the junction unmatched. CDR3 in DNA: TGTGCCAGCAGGGGACCGGGACAGGGGGCCGAAGCTTTCTTT. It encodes CASRGPGQGAEAFF. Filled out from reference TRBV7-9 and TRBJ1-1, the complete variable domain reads DTGVSQNPRHKITKRGQNVTFRCDPISEHNRLYWYRQTLGQGPEFLTYFQNEAQLEKSRLLSDRFSAERPKGSFSTLEIQRTEQGDSAMYLCASRGPGQGAEAFFGQGTRLTVV.

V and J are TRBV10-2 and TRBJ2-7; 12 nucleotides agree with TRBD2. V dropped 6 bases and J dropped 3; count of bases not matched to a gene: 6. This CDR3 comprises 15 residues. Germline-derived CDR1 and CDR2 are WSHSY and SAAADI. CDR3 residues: CASRGGLAGFYEQYF. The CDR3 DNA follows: TGCGCCAGCAGGGGGGGACTAGCGGGTTTCTACGAGCAGTACTTC.

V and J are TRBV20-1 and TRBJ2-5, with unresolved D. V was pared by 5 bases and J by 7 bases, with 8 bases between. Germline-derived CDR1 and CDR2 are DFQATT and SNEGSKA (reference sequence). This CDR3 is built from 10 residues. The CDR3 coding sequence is TGCAGTGCTCCCGGCGGGACCCAGTACTTC. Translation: CSAPGGTQYF.

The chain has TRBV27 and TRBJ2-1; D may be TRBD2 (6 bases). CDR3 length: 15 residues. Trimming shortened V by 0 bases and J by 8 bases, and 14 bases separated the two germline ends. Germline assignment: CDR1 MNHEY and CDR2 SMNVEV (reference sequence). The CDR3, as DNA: TGTGCCAGCAGTTTATCGGCGGGGCCGGGATATGAGCAGTTCTTC. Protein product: CASSLSAGPGYEQFF.

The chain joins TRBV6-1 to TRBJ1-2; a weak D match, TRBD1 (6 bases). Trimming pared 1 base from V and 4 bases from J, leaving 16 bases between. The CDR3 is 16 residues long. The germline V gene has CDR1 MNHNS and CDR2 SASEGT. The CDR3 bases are TGTGCCAGCAGTGAAGTGGGGGGGGCGGGTACCTATGGCTACACCTTC. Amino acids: CASSEVGGAGTYGYTF.

In DNA, the CDR3 is TGCGCCAGCAGTCCTGGGGGGGCGTTAGGGTGGGCGATGGACAATGAGCAGTTCTTC. It encodes CASSPGGALGWAMDNEQFF. This chain uses TRBV23-1 with TRBJ2-1; D is possibly TRBD2 (7 bases). TRBV23-1 is an ORF, and what it does is uncertain. The CDR3 loop spans 19 amino acids. With 4 bases removed from V and 5 bases from J, the gap between germline ends came to 27 bases.